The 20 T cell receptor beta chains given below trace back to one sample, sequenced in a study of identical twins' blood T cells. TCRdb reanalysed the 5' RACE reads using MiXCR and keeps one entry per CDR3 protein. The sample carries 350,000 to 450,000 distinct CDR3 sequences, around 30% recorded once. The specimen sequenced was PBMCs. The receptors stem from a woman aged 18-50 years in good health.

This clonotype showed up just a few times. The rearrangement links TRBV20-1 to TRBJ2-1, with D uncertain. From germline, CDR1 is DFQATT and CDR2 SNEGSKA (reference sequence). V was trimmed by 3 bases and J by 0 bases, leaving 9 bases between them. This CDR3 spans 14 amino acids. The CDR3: CSASQRSSYNEQFF. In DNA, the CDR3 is TGCAGTGCTAGTCAGAGGAGCTCCTACAATGAGCAGTTCTTC.

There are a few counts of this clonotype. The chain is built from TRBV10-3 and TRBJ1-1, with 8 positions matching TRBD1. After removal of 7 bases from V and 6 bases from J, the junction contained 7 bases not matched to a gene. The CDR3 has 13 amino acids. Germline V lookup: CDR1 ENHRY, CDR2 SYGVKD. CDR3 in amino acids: CAIKGRGLAEAFF. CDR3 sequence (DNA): TGTGCCATCAAGGGCAGGGGGCTGGCTGAAGCTTTCTTT.

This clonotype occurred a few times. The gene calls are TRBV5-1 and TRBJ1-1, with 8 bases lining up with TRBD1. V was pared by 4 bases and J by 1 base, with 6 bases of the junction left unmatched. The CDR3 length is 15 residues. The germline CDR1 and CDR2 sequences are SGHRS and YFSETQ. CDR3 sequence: CASSMQDRANTEAFF. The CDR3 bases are TGCGCCAGCAGCATGCAGGACAGGGCGAACACTGAAGCTTTCTTT. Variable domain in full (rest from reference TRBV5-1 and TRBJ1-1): KAGVTQTPRYLIKTRGQQVTLSCSPISGHRSVSWYQQTPGQGLQFLFEYFSETQRNKGNFPGRFSGRQFSNSRSEMNVSTLELGDSALYLCASSMQDRANTEAFFGQGTRLTVV.

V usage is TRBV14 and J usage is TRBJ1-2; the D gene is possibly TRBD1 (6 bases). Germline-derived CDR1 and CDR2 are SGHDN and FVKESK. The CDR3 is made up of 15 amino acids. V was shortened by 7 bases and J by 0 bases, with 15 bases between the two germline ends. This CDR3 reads CASTPGALANYGYTF. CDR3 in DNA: TGTGCCAGCACTCCAGGGGCCCTAGCTAACTATGGCTACACCTTC. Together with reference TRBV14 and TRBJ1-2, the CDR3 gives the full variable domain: EAGVTQFPSHSVIEKGQTVTLRCDPISGHDNLYWYRRVMGKEIKFLLHFVKESKQDESGMPNNRFLAERTGGTYSTLKVQPAELEDSGVYFCASTPGALANYGYTFGSGTRLTVV.

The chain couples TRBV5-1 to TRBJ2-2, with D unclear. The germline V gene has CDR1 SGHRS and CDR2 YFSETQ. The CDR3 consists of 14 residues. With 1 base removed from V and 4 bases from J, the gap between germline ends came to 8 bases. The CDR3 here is CASSLIGPTGELFF. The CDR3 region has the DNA TGCGCCAGCAGCTTGATCGGCCCCACCGGGGAGCTGTTTTTT.

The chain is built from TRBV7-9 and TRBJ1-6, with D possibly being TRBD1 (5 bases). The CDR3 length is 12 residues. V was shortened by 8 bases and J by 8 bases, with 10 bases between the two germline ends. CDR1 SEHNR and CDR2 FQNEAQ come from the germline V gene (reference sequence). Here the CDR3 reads CASGIGDSPLHF. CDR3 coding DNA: TGTGCCAGCGGCATAGGGGATTCACCCCTCCACTTT.

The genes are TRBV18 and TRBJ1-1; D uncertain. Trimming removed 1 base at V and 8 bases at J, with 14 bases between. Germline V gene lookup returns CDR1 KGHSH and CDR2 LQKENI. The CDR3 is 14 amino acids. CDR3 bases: TGTGCCAGCTCACCACAGCAGGTAGTTGAAGAAGCTTTCTTT. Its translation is CASSPQQVVEEAFF.

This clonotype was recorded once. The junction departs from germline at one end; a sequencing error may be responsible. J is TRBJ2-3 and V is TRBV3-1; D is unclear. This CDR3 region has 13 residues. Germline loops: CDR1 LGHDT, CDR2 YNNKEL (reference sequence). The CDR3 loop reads CAISQGNTDTRYF. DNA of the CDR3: TGTGCCATCAGCCAAGGTAACACAGATACGCGGTATTTT.

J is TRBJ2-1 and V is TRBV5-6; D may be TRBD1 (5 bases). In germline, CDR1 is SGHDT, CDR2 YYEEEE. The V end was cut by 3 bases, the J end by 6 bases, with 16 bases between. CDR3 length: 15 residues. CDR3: CASSSNWGLVNEQFF. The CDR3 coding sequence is TGTGCCAGCAGCTCTAACTGGGGCCTAGTCAATGAGCAGTTCTTC.

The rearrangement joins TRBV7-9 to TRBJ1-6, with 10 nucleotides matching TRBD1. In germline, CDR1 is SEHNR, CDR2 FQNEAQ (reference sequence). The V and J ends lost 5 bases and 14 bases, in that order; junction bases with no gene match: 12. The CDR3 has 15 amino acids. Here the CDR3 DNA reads TGTGCCAGCAGCGCACCGGGACAGGGGATTCAAGCCCTCCACTTT. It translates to CASSAPGQGIQALHF.

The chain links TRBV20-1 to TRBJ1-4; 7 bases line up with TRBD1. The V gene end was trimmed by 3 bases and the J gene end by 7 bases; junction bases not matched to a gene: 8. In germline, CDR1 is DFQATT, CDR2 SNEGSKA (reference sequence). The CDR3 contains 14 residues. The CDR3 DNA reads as TGCAGTGCTAGGAACAGGGGATTCGGTGAAAAACTGTTTTTT. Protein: CSARNRGFGEKLFF.

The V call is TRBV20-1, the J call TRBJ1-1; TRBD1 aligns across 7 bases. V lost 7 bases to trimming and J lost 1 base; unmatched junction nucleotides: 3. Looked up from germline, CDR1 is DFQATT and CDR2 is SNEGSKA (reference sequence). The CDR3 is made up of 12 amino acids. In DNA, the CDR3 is TGCAGTGGTGACAGGGCGAACACTGAAGCTTTCTTT. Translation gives CSGDRANTEAFF.

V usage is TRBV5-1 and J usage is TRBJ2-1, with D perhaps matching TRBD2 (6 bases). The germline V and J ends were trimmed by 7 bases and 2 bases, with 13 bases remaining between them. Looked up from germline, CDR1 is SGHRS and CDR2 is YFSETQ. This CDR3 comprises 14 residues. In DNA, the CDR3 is TGCGCCAGCGGGACTGAGCCAGCCTACAATGAGCAGTTCTTC. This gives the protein CASGTEPAYNEQFF.

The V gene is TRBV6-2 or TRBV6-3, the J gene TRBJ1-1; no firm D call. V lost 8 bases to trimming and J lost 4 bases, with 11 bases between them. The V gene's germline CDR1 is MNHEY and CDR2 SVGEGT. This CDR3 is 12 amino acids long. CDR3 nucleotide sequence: TGTGCCAGCTCTCGTCGGTTCACTGAAGCTTTCTTT. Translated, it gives CASSRRFTEAFF.

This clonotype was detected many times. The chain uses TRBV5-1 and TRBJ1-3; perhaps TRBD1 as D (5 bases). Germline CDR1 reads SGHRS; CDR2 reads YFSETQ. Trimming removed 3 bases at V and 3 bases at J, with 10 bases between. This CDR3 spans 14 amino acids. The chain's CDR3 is CASSSQGLGNTIYF. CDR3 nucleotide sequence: TGCGCCAGCAGCTCGCAGGGCCTTGGAAACACCATATATTTT.

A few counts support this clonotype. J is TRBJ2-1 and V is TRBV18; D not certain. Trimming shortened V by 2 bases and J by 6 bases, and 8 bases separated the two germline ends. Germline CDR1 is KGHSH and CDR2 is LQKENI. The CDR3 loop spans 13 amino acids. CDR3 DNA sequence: TGTGCCAGCTCACCAATTTCGGGCAATGAGCAGTTCTTC. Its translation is CASSPISGNEQFF.

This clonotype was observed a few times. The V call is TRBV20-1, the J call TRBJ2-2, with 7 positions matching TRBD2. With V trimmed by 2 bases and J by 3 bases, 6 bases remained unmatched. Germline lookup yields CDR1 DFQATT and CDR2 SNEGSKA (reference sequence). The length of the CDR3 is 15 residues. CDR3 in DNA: TGCAGTGCTAGACCCGGGGGGACTTACACCGGGGAGCTGTTTTTT. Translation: CSARPGGTYTGELFF.

CDR3 loop: CASSLSWSTEAFF. The DNA of the CDR3 is TGTGCCAGCAGCTTAAGTTGGAGCACTGAAGCTTTCTTT. This sequence joins TRBV7-2 and TRBJ1-1; no reliable D call. Germline-derived CDR1 and CDR2 are SGHTA and FQGNSA. The CDR3 is made up of 13 amino acids. The V end lost 2 bases, the J end lost 4 bases, and 8 bases lay between the germline ends.

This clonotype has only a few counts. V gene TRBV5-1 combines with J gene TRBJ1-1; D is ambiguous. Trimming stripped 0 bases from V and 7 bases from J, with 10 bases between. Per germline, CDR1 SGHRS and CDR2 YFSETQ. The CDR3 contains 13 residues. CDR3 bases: TGCGCCAGCAGCTTGGCCGAGCGGGGTGAAGCTTTCTTT. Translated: CASSLAERGEAFF. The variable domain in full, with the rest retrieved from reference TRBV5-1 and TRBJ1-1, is KAGVTQTPRYLIKTRGQQVTLSCSPISGHRSVSWYQQTPGQGLQFLFEYFSETQRNKGNFPGRFSGRQFSNSRSEMNVSTLELGDSALYLCASSLAERGEAFFGQGTRLTVV.

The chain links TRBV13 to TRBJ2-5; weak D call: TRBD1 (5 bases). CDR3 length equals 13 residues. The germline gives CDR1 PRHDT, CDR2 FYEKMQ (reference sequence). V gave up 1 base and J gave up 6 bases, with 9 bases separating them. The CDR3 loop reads CASSLEGSQTQYF. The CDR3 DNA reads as TGTGCCAGCAGCTTAGAGGGGTCACAGACCCAGTACTTC.